This TCR beta chain was retrieved from a study of CD8 T cells in ankylosing spondylitis. Regarding the study as a whole: For ankylosing spondylitis blood, a TCR beta motif of 7 or 8 highly homologous variants appeared characteristic. It was reported that disease-linked clones were significantly enriched in matched ankylosing spondylitis synovial fluid.

Using quantitative 5'-RACE with molecular barcodes, the authors made TCR beta libraries. TCRdb re-called the 5' RACE reads with MiXCR, one entry per CDR3 protein. The sample holds roughly 220,000 distinct CDR3 sequences, approximately 20% seen once. This CDR3 has 15 amino acids. Per germline, CDR1 SEHNR and CDR2 FQNEAQ (reference sequence). V lost 3 bases to trimming and J lost 4 bases, with 14 bases between them. A note on this clonotype: The antigen is unknown.

Source material: blood, either unsorted or a sorted T cell fraction (not recorded which). V is TRBV7-9 and J is TRBJ2-3, with D perhaps matching TRBD1 (5 bases). The clonotype comes from a male donor with ankylosing spondylitis. The DNA for the CDR3 is TGTGCCAGCAGCTTCTCGGGCAGGGAAGCAGATACGCAGTATTTT. Its protein is CASSFSGREADTQYF.